These T cell receptor beta chains were read from a single sample in a study of human T cells and chemical hapten exposure. MiXCR, applied by TCRdb to the RACE reads, yields one record per CDR3 protein. The sample gives tens of thousands of distinct CDR3 sequences, roughly 12% of which show up once; approximately 3.9% is in the top ten. This material consisted of whole blood, taken in connection with sensitization to the hapten diphenylcyclopropenone (DPC). Receptors originate from a woman aged 40-49 years with alopecia areata. Some clones in this sample may be carry-over from other donors' samples. Both conserved end residues are part of each CDR3. The order of the fields is CDR3 length, V gene, clone size, J gene, D gene, CDR3 DNA, CDR3 protein. A D gene is named only where the DNA matches it firmly. Some rows have no size entry. The others give once, few or many, or a class for an expanded clone.

>15|TRBV9|few|TRBJ2-7|NA
TGTGCCAGCAGCGTAGCTCAGCGGGCGGTCTACGAGCAGTACTTC
CASSVAQRAVYEQYF
>14|TRBV12-3/TRBV12-4|few|TRBJ1-1|NA
TGTGCCAGCGAGGCGGGAGGGATGAACACTGAAGCTTTCTTT
CASEAGGMNTEAFF
>11|TRBV11-2|few|TRBJ2-7|NA
TGTGCCAGCAGCTTGATGGCCGAGCAGTACTTC
CASSLMAEQYF
>13|TRBV7-9|NA|TRBJ2-1|NA
TGTGCCAGCAGCTTCGGAACCTACAATGAGCAGTTCTTC
CASSFGTYNEQFF
>17|TRBV4-3|NA|TRBJ2-1|TRBD2
TGCGCCAGCAGCCTTGGGCCCCAGCGGGAGGGCCTCCAAGAGCAGTTCTTC
CASSLGPQREGLQEQFF
>17|TRBV6-2/TRBV6-3|many|TRBJ1-5|NA
TGTGCCAGCAGTTACTCGGGAGCGAAAGGCCCCAATCAGCCCCAGCATTTT
CASSYSGAKGPNQPQHF
>12|TRBV29-1|few|TRBJ1-2|TRBD1
TGCAGCGTCGCACAGGGGGCGCGGGGCTACACCTTC
CSVAQGARGYTF
>17|TRBV6-5|many|TRBJ2-1|NA
TGTGCCAGCAGTTACTCGACCGGGACATTAATTATCAATGAGCAGTTCTTC
CASSYSTGTLIINEQFF
>17|TRBV2|many|TRBJ1-3|TRBD1
TGTGCCAGCAGCCAATTCGGACAGGGACAGCCCGGAAACACCATATATTTT
CASSQFGQGQPGNTIYF
>14|TRBV6-6|few|TRBJ1-5|NA
TGTGCCAGCAGTTCCCTGGGGTTCGGGCAGCCCCAGCATTTT
CASSSLGFGQPQHF
>15|TRBV5-1|NA|TRBJ2-1|TRBD1
TGCGCCAGCAGCTTGGGTGGCAGGGGGTACGATGAGCAGTTCTTC
CASSLGGRGYDEQFF
>14|TRBV6-1|few|TRBJ1-2|TRBD1
TGTGCCAGCAGTGAAGCGGGACAGGGATATGGCTACACCTTC
CASSEAGQGYGYTF
>14|TRBV7-2|few|TRBJ2-3|TRBD1
TGTGCCAGCAGCTCGGACAGGGGGCAAGATACGCAGTATTTT
CASSSDRGQDTQYF
>12|TRBV7-2|many|TRBJ2-7|NA
TGTGCCAGCAGCTTATCAGGCTACGAGCAGTACTTC
CASSLSGYEQYF
>14|TRBV3-1|few|TRBJ1-2|NA
TGTGCCAGCAGCCAAGGAGGGGTTCCCTATGGCTACACCTTC
CASSQGGVPYGYTF
>15|TRBV30|few|TRBJ1-1|TRBD1
TGTGCCTGGAACGGGGAAGGACAGGGAGGGACTGAAGCTTTCTTT
CAWNGEGQGGTEAFF
>15|TRBV6-1|many|TRBJ1-5|NA
TGTGCCAGCAGTGCGGGCAGTGGAGGCAATCAGCCCCAGCATTTT
CASSAGSGGNQPQHF
>15|TRBV9|NA|TRBJ2-3|NA
TGTGCCAGCAGCGTAGTTGACGGAGGCACAGATACGCAGTATTTT
CASSVVDGGTDTQYF
>16|TRBV11-2|few|TRBJ2-2|TRBD2
TGTGCCAGCAGCGTTAGCGGGGGCCCGAACACCGGGGAGCTGTTTTTT
CASSVSGGPNTGELFF
>13|TRBV29-1|NA|TRBJ1-5|TRBD1
TGCAGCGCTGGACAGGGCCTGGGTCAGCCCCAGCATTTT
CSAGQGLGQPQHF
>15|TRBV11-2|few|TRBJ2-2|TRBD2
TGTGCCAGCAGCTTAAGGGCGGGGGACACCGGGGAGCTGTTTTTT
CASSLRAGDTGELFF
>12|TRBV7-2|few|TRBJ2-7|TRBD1
TGTGCCAGCAGCTTTCAGGGGGTCGAGCAGTACTTC
CASSFQGVEQYF
>15|TRBV7-6|NA|TRBJ2-1|NA
TGTGCCAGCAGCTTACCCCTAAGCTCCTACAATGAGCAGTTCTTC
CASSLPLSSYNEQFF
>15|TRBV7-9|many|TRBJ1-2|NA
TGTGCCAGCAGCTCACCCCTAAGGGCTAACTATGGCTACACCTTC
CASSSPLRANYGYTF
>15|TRBV29-1|many|TRBJ2-3|TRBD2
TGCAGCGCCGCCGGCGGGAGTGTTGGCACAGATACGCAGTATTTT
CSAAGGSVGTDTQYF
>12|TRBV27|NA|TRBJ1-5|NA
TGTGCCAGCAGTACGGGGGGGCAGCCCCAGCATTTT
CASSTGGQPQHF
>13|TRBV7-3|many|TRBJ2-1|NA
TGTGCCAGCAGCCGAAACCCGCAGAATGAGCAGTTCTTC
CASSRNPQNEQFF
>15|TRBV6-4|many|TRBJ2-1|TRBD2
TGTGCCAGCAGTGGGGCTAGCGGGGGTTACAATGAGCAGTTCTTC
CASSGASGGYNEQFF
>18|TRBV6-6|many|TRBJ1-1|NA
TGTGCCAGCAGTATTAGGGGGGCCGGAAGGCGCGAGGACACTGAAGCTTTCTTT
CASSIRGAGRREDTEAFF
>15|TRBV2|NA|TRBJ2-2|NA
TGTGCCAGCTTTCCGTCCGCGGCGAACACCGGGGAGCTGTTTTTT
CASFPSAANTGELFF
>17|TRBV14|few|TRBJ2-1|NA
TGTGCCAGCAGCCCCTTTGGCAGACCAAGCTCCTACAATGAGCAGTTCTTC
CASSPFGRPSSYNEQFF
>16|TRBV7-6|many|TRBJ1-3|NA
TGTGCCAGCAGCTTAGCGCTAAGCGGCTCTGGAAACACCATATATTTT
CASSLALSGSGNTIYF
>17|TRBV20-1|few|TRBJ2-5|TRBD1
TGCAGTGCTAGACAGCGGTACAGGGGGAGCTACCAAGAGACCCAGTACTTC
CSARQRYRGSYQETQYF
>15|TRBV5-4|medium-sized|TRBJ2-1|TRBD1
TGTGCCAGCAGTCGGACAGGGGGCTTATACAATGAGCAGTTCTTC
CASSRTGGLYNEQFF
>14|TRBV6-1|few|TRBJ1-1|NA
TGTGCCAGCAGTGAAGCTGGGGTAGCGGATGAAGCTTTCTTT
CASSEAGVADEAFF
>11|TRBV7-9|many|TRBJ2-7|NA
TGTGCCAGCAGTTCCCCCTACGAGCAGTACTTC
CASSSPYEQYF
>14|TRBV9|many|TRBJ2-7|NA
TGTGCCAGCAGCTCCCGACCGGAGACCTACGAGCAGTACTTC
CASSSRPETYEQYF
>15|TRBV9|NA|TRBJ2-2|TRBD2
TGTGCCAGCAGCGTAGCACTAGCGGGACCCGGGGAGCTGTTTTTT
CASSVALAGPGELFF
>14|TRBV20-1|NA|TRBJ2-7|NA
TGCAGTGCTAGAGATTATTCATCCGGGAACGAGCAGTACTTC
CSARDYSSGNEQYF
>13|TRBV6-4|few|TRBJ1-2|TRBD1
TGTGCCAGCAGTCATCCAGGGGGTTATGGCTACACCTTC
CASSHPGGYGYTF
>13|TRBV2|few|TRBJ2-2|NA
TGTGCCAGCAGTGGGACCCTAGGCGGGGAGCTGTTTTTT
CASSGTLGGELFF
>15|TRBV7-9|NA|TRBJ2-1|NA
TGTGCCAGCAGCCCCCGAACTACCCAATACAATGAGCAGTTCTTC
CASSPRTTQYNEQFF
>12|TRBV19|few|TRBJ1-1|NA
TGTGCCAGTAGTATTCGGAACACTGAAGCTTTCTTT
CASSIRNTEAFF
>13|TRBV6-4|NA|TRBJ1-1|NA
TGTGCCAGCAGTGAAAAGGGGGGGACTGAAGCTTTCTTT
CASSEKGGTEAFF
>19|TRBV20-1|few|TRBJ2-7|NA
TGCAGTGCTAGTGGCCCGCGGCGCTACCCGGGGGAGGAATACTACGAGCAGTACTTC
CSASGPRRYPGEEYYEQYF
>15|TRBV4-3|NA|TRBJ2-5|NA
TGCGCCAGCAGCCAAGATCCGGGGAAGGGAGAGACCCAGTACTTC
CASSQDPGKGETQYF
>17|TRBV6-2/TRBV6-3|NA|TRBJ2-4|TRBD1
TGTGCCAGCAGTTACTGGACAGGGCCCCTAGCCAAAAACATTCAGTACTTC
CASSYWTGPLAKNIQYF
>13|TRBV12-3/TRBV12-4|NA|TRBJ2-7|NA
TGTGCCAGCAGTTTCGGCCGAGACTACGAGCAGTACTTC
CASSFGRDYEQYF
>13|TRBV20-1|NA|TRBJ2-1|NA
TGCAGTGCTGAGCTGAGGGGAGTGGGGGAGCAGTTCTTC
CSAELRGVGEQFF
>17|TRBV11-2|NA|TRBJ2-7|NA
TGTGCCAGCAGCTTCCTAGCTCTAGCGTCAAGCTCCTACGAGCAGTACTTC
CASSFLALASSSYEQYF
>13|TRBV20-1|many|TRBJ2-5|NA
TGCAGTGCCCCCAAAGTGAGAGGAGAGACCCAGTACTTC
CSAPKVRGETQYF
>13|TRBV12-3/TRBV12-4|NA|TRBJ1-1|NA
TGTGCCAGCAGTTTATATAGGGACGGTGAAGCTTTCTTT
CASSLYRDGEAFF
>13|TRBV29-1|NA|TRBJ2-5|NA
TGCAGCTCCAACTCCGGCGGTGGAGAGACCCAGTACTTC
CSSNSGGGETQYF
>14|TRBV5-4|few|TRBJ2-7|NA
TGTGCCAGCAGCTCTAAGGGAAGTGGGTACGAGCAGTACTTC
CASSSKGSGYEQYF
>16|TRBV5-1|many|TRBJ1-2|NA
TGCGCCAGCAGCCTAGGAGTCGGACACACTAACTATGGCTACACCTTC
CASSLGVGHTNYGYTF